This is a list of T cell receptor beta chains from one sample in a study of cytomegalovirus exposure and HLA in healthy donors. TCRdb keeps only in-frame clones here, not all; method: immunoSEQ multiplex PCR. Of 150,000 to 200,000 clones in the sample, about 12% are singletons; the top ten hold approximately 7.8%. Sequenced sample: PBMCs. The receptors stem from a man aged 45-60 years in good health and CMV-seropositive. The CDR3 runs from the conserved cysteine through the conserved F or W. A D gene is named only where the DNA matches it firmly. Not all rows give a size; the values are once, few, many and, for expanded clones, a class.

NA,TRBV30,TRBD2,TRBJ2-1,CAWRAGTSGGPSSYNEQFF,TGTGCCTGGAGGGCCGGGACTAGCGGGGGGCCTAGCTCCTACAATGAGCAGTTCTTC
NA,TRBV4-3,NA,TRBJ2-3,CASSQKAGDTQYF,TGCGCCAGCAGCCAAAAGGCGGGGGATACGCAGTATTTT
NA,TRBV11-3,NA,TRBJ2-1,CASSLSPAKEQFF,TGTGCCAGCAGCTTAAGCCCCGCCAAGGAGCAGTTCTTC
NA,TRBV19,NA,TRBJ1-1,CASSTYGQSMNTEAFF,TGTGCCAGTAGTACCTACGGACAGAGTATGAACACTGAAGCTTTCTTT
NA,TRBV7-9,TRBD1,TRBJ1-1,CASSLARGLGNTEAFF,TGTGCCAGCAGCTTAGCCAGGGGGTTGGGGAACACTGAAGCTTTCTTT
NA,TRBV11-2,NA,TRBJ1-1,CASSTYPRGVGTEAFF,TGTGCCAGCAGCACATACCCCCGGGGGGTCGGGACTGAAGCTTTCTTT
NA,TRBV2,NA,TRBJ1-5,CASRETAGFNQPQHF,TGTGCCAGCAGAGAGACAGCGGGGTTCAATCAGCCCCAGCATTTT
few,TRBV18,TRBD2,TRBJ2-5,CASSPRRTSTYQETQYF,TGTGCCAGCTCACCACGGAGGACTAGCACGTACCAAGAGACCCAGTACTTC
NA,TRBV30,NA,TRBJ1-3,CAWHRGVGNTIYF,TGTGCCTGGCACCGGGGGGTTGGAAACACCATATATTTT
few,TRBV10-3,NA,TRBJ2-2,CAISDRWAGGELFF,TGTGCCATCAGTGATCGTTGGGCAGGGGGGGAGCTGTTTTTT
few,TRBV5-6,TRBD1,TRBJ1-2,CASSLPTGWNYGYTF,TGTGCCAGCAGCTTACCGACAGGGTGGAACTATGGCTACACCTTC
few,TRBV2,TRBD1,TRBJ1-5,CASDLGTGANQPQHF,TGTGCCAGCGATCTCGGGACAGGGGCGAATCAGCCCCAGCATTTT
NA,TRBV5-1,TRBD1,TRBJ2-4,CASSTGQDDIQYF,TGCGCCAGCAGCACGGGACAGGACGACATTCAGTACTTC
few,TRBV13,TRBD1,TRBJ2-2,CASSLGRGQIGELFF,TGTGCCAGCAGCTTAGGCAGGGGGCAGATCGGGGAGCTGTTTTTT